What follows describes a single T cell receptor beta chain. Its antigen is currently unknown. Its ends do not fully match the called genes, so a read error is possible. The data stem from a study of tumor and adjacent non-tumor tissue in lung cancer. Findings of the study overall: Normal lung showed higher cumulative top 100 clone frequency than tumor.

This sample's RNA came from whole unsorted tissue. A modified ARM-PCR protocol with three rounds of nested PCR amplified TCRbeta. In TCRdb, the multiplex PCR reads were re-called with MiXCR into one record per CDR3 protein. The table has over 110,000 distinct CDR3 sequences, 66% seen once. The sequencing input was lung tumor tissue. The receptor was derived from a man aged 60 to 75 with small cell lung cancer.

CDR3 residues: CASIQGGQYYNEQFF. The CDR3 coding sequence is TGTGCTAGCATCCAGGGGGGGCAGTACTACAATGAGCAGTTCTTC. J is TRBJ2-1 and V is TRBV11-3, with D perhaps assigned TRBD1 or TRBD2 (7 bases each). The CDR3 runs to 15 residues. CDR1 and CDR2 (germline): SGHNT, YENEEA.